Below are 27 T cell receptor beta chains sequenced from a single sample in a study of OX40 agonist ivuxolimab in advanced cancers. TCRdb's copy holds only in-frame clones and misses some; the assay was immunoSEQ multiplex PCR. The data hold 25,000 to 40,000 clones, with 82% observed a single time. The source was CD4+ or CD8+ T cells sorted from blood, collected in a trial of the OX40 agonist ivuxolimab. The receptor set was obtained from an adult with an advanced solid tumor such as melanoma, head and neck, liver or kidney cancer.

V usage is TRBV19 and J usage is TRBJ2-7; 7 bases align to TRBD1. Looked up from germline, CDR1 is LNHDA and CDR2 is SQIVND (reference sequence). The CDR3 runs to 14 residues. The J segment lost 5 bases and the V segment lost 4 bases, leaving 8 bases of the junction unmatched. The CDR3 DNA sequence: TGTGCCAGTAGTAACCGGGGACAGAGCGACGAGCAGTACTTC. Translation gives CASSNRGQSDEQYF.

This chain joins TRBV2 and TRBJ2-3; the match to TRBD2 covers 12 bases. The CDR3 sequence is 16 residues long. Germline V gene sequence: CDR1 SNHLY, CDR2 FYNNEI. Unmatched junction bases numbered 9, after V lost 6 bases and J lost 5 bases. The CDR3 nucleotides read TGTGCCAGCAGCTCTCTAGCGGGGGGGCCTGAAGATACGCAGTATTTT. It encodes CASSSLAGGPEDTQYF.

This clone has a handful of counts. The gene calls are TRBV28 and TRBJ1-2; D not certain. Germline values: CDR1 MDHEN, CDR2 SYDVKM. This CDR3 contains 11 residues. V lost 6 bases to trimming and J lost 4 bases, with 6 bases between them. As DNA, the CDR3 is TGTGCCAGCAGGTCACCCTATGGCTACACCTTC. Its translation is CASRSPYGYTF.

The V gene is TRBV2, the J gene TRBJ2-3; D is unresolved. V was shortened by 3 bases and J by 2 bases, with 3 bases between the two germline ends. Germline V gene data show CDR1 as SNHLY and CDR2 as FYNNEI. This CDR3 has 12 amino acids. The CDR3 protein is CASSDLTDTQYF. Written as DNA, the CDR3 is TGTGCCAGCAGTGACCTCACAGATACGCAGTATTTT.

The V call is TRBV6-6, the J call TRBJ2-2; the match to TRBD2 covers 9 bases. Germline V gene data show CDR1 as MNHNY and CDR2 as SVGAGI (reference sequence). The CDR3 extends over 16 amino acids. Trimming at V came to 6 bases and at J to 3 bases, leaving 8 bases not matched to a gene. The CDR3 region is CASRRREGVDTGELFF. The DNA of the CDR3 is TGTGCCAGCAGGAGGCGGGAGGGGGTGGACACCGGGGAGCTGTTTTTT.

The chain joins TRBV7-6 to TRBJ2-7; TRBD2 agrees at 7 bases. Per the germline V gene, CDR1 is SGHVS and CDR2 is FNYEAQ. The CDR3 has 14 residues. The ends lost 2 bases at V and 6 bases at J; junction bases unmatched: 7. The CDR3 region is CASSLTRESIEQYF. DNA for the CDR3: TGTGCCAGCAGCTTAACGCGGGAGTCGATCGAGCAGTACTTC.

This clone was counted once. The rearrangement joins TRBV10-2 to TRBJ2-3; possible D gene TRBD1, 6 bases. CDR1 and CDR2 from the germline V gene are WSHSY and SAAADI. This CDR3 has 17 amino acids. Trimming left V 7 bases short and J 1 base short, with 21 bases between. CDR3 nucleotides: TGCGCCAGCAAAAACGACGGGACACGAGGACGCACAGATACGCAGTATTTT. Translated, it gives CASKNDGTRGRTDTQYF.

The J gene is TRBJ2-3, the V gene TRBV29-1; the match to TRBD2 covers 7 bases. Germline V CDR1 and CDR2: SQVTM, ANQGSEA. The CDR3 runs to 13 residues. Trimming removed 4 bases from V and 0 bases from J; junction bases left unmatched: 1. The CDR3 spells CSVVSGSTDTQYF. The CDR3 DNA sequence: TGCAGCGTTGTTAGCGGGAGCACAGATACGCAGTATTTT.

The chain links TRBV6-5 to TRBJ1-1, with D perhaps matching TRBD1 (5 bases). V lost 0 bases to trimming and J lost 6 bases, with 17 bases between them. Looked up from germline, CDR1 is MNHEY and CDR2 is SVGAGI. The CDR3 runs to 16 residues. The CDR3 region is CASSYSRGQGHAEAFF. CDR3 coding DNA: TGTGCCAGCAGTTACTCAAGAGGGCAGGGCCACGCTGAAGCTTTCTTT.

The chain carries TRBV5-1 and TRBJ2-1; 12 positions agree with TRBD2. The CDR3 is 16 amino acids. Germline V lookup: CDR1 SGHRS, CDR2 YFSETQ. J was trimmed by 6 bases and V by 5 bases; bases with no gene match: 9. For the CDR3, the DNA is TGCGCCAGCAGTCGGGATCCGGGACTAGCGGGCAATGAGCAGTTCTTC. As protein: CASSRDPGLAGNEQFF. Drawing the rest from reference TRBV5-1 and TRBJ2-1, the complete variable domain is KAGVTQTPRYLIKTRGQQVTLSCSPISGHRSVSWYQQTPGQGLQFLFEYFSETQRNKGNFPGRFSGRQFSNSRSEMNVSTLELGDSALYLCASSRDPGLAGNEQFFGPGTRLTVL.

The V and J genes are TRBV9 and TRBJ2-3, with D possibly being TRBD2 (5 bases). CDR1 and CDR2 from the germline V gene are SGDLS and YYNGEE. The V and J ends lost 2 bases and 7 bases respectively, with 8 bases between them. The CDR3 sequence is 12 residues long. CDR3 nucleotide sequence: TGTGCCAGCAGCGTGTCCGGGAATACGCAGTATTTT. Amino acids: CASSVSGNTQYF.

The chain employs TRBV4-2 and TRBJ2-7; TRBD2 matches at 8 bases. The germline CDR1 and CDR2 sequences are LGHNA and YNFKEQ. V was clipped by 0 bases and J by 4 bases; unmatched bases: 11. The CDR3 is 17 amino acids. The CDR3 sequence: CASSQDGDSGVIYEQYF. CDR3 in DNA: TGTGCCAGCAGCCAAGACGGGGATAGCGGGGTTATTTACGAGCAGTACTTC.

This clone was seen a few times. This chain joins TRBV6-5 and TRBJ2-7; no definite D call. CDR1 MNHEY and CDR2 SVGAGI come from the germline V gene. Trimming removed 3 bases at V and 3 bases at J, with 15 bases between. The CDR3 runs to 15 residues. CDR3 sequence (DNA): TGTGCCAGCAGTTATGCTGCAAGACCAATCTACGAGCAGTACTTC. This encodes CASSYAARPIYEQYF.

The chain employs TRBV4-3 and TRBJ2-3, with D tentatively TRBD2 (7 bases). The CDR3 sequence is 16 residues long. Germline V lookup: CDR1 LGHNA, CDR2 YSLEER. The germline V and J ends were trimmed by 0 bases and 5 bases, with 15 bases remaining between them. CDR3 in amino acids: CASSQDNRGAGDTQYF. The DNA for the CDR3 is TGCGCCAGCAGCCAAGATAATCGGGGGGCTGGAGATACGCAGTATTTT.

The chain uses TRBV19 and TRBJ1-2, with 10 bases lining up with TRBD1. This CDR3 spans 14 amino acids. After removal of 7 bases from V and 4 bases from J, the junction contained 6 bases not matched to a gene. Germline CDR1 LNHDA, CDR2 SQIVND (reference sequence). This chain's CDR3 is CASMDRGFPYGYTF. CDR3 nucleotides: TGTGCCAGTATGGACAGGGGGTTTCCCTATGGCTACACCTTC. Variable domain in full (rest from reference TRBV19 and TRBJ1-2): DGGITQSPKYLFRKEGQNVTLSCEQNLNHDAMYWYRQDPGQGLRLIYYSQIVNDFQKGDIAEGYSVSREKKESFPLTVTSAQKNPTAFYLCASMDRGFPYGYTFGSGTRLTVV.

V usage is TRBV10-3 and J usage is TRBJ2-5, with a weak D call TRBD1 (6 bases). This CDR3 has 14 residues. Per germline, CDR1 ENHRY and CDR2 SYGVKD. V was shortened by 0 bases and J by 2 bases, with 7 bases between the two germline ends. CDR3 protein: CAISESDRQETQYF. CDR3 DNA sequence: TGTGCCATCAGTGAGTCCGACAGGCAAGAGACCCAGTACTTC.

This chain joins TRBV15 and TRBJ1-1; tentative D call: TRBD1 (5 bases). Germline CDR1 and CDR2: LNHNV and YYDKDF (reference sequence). Trimming stripped 1 base from V and 1 base from J, with 7 bases between. The CDR3 contains 14 residues. CDR3 sequence (DNA): TGTGCCACCAGCAGAGGGGGGACGAACACTGAAGCTTTCTTT. It translates to CATSRGGTNTEAFF.

This chain links TRBV5-1 with TRBJ1-2; 8 bases are shared with TRBD1. V was clipped by 1 base and J by 4 bases; unmatched bases: 0. Germline-derived CDR1 and CDR2 are SGHRS and YFSETQ. The CDR3 has 13 amino acids. CDR3 amino acids: CASSLQGAYGYTF. CDR3 sequence (DNA): TGCGCCAGCAGCTTGCAGGGGGCCTATGGCTACACCTTC.

This rearrangement joins TRBV5-4 to TRBJ2-7; D unclear. Per the germline V gene, CDR1 is SGHNT and CDR2 is YYREEE (reference sequence). The CDR3 sequence is 14 residues long. Between the trimmed V and J ends, which lost 2 bases and 4 bases, there was a span of 13 bases. In DNA, the CDR3 is TGTGCCAGCAGCTTTTATACAGAGGATTACGAGCAGTACTTC. This codes for CASSFYTEDYEQYF.

The DNA for the CDR3 is TGCGCCAGCAGCTTGGGCGACAGGGAGAGGGAGACCCAGTACTTC. The encoded protein is CASSLGDRERETQYF. This chain connects TRBV5-1 to TRBJ2-5; 7 positions match TRBD1. The CDR3 length is 15 residues. J was trimmed by 5 bases and V by 0 bases; bases with no gene match: 7. Germline loops: CDR1 SGHRS, CDR2 YFSETQ.

The chain joins TRBV30 to TRBJ2-2, with 8 bases lining up with TRBD1. V shed 3 bases, J shed 5 bases, and the junction held 8 bases outside the gene matches. Germline V gene lookup returns CDR1 GTSNPN and CDR2 SVGIG (reference sequence). The CDR3 contains 15 residues. This CDR3 is CAWRAQGAVTGELFF. The CDR3 DNA is TGTGCCTGGAGGGCGCAGGGGGCGGTTACCGGGGAGCTGTTTTTT.

This chain joins TRBV6-6 and TRBJ2-7, with a weak D call TRBD1 (6 bases). The CDR3 runs to 14 residues. V was trimmed by 5 bases and J by 5 bases, leaving 16 bases between them. In germline, CDR1 is MNHNY, CDR2 SVGAGI (reference sequence). This chain's CDR3 is CASSRLPGVDEQYF. In DNA form, the CDR3 reads TGTGCCAGCAGTCGACTCCCAGGGGTCGACGAGCAGTACTTC.

This clone showed up just a few times. The chain joins TRBV11-2 to TRBJ1-2; 7 bases map to TRBD1. Germline V gene data show CDR1 as SGHAT and CDR2 as FQNNGV. CDR3 length equals 15 residues. The V gene end was trimmed by 2 bases and the J gene end by 4 bases; junction bases not matched to a gene: 7. CDR3 in DNA: TGTGCCAGCAGCTTATCTATTTACAGGGGCTATGGCTACACCTTC. Protein product: CASSLSIYRGYGYTF.

This chain joins TRBV7-3 and TRBJ2-5; TRBD2 aligns across 13 bases. Germline CDR1 and CDR2: SGHTA and FQGTGA. The CDR3 spans 15 residues. V was clipped by 5 bases and J by 4 bases; unmatched bases: 4. In DNA form, the CDR3 reads TGTGCCAGCAGCAGGACTAGCGGGAGAGGAGAGACCCAGTACTTC. Its protein product is CASSRTSGRGETQYF.

DNA for the CDR3: TGTGCCAGTAGGGACCCCCCCTACAATGAGCAGTTCTTC. Translated: CASRDPPYNEQFF. The chain is built from TRBV19 and TRBJ2-1; no definite D call. The ends were cut back, 6 bases at V and 2 bases at J, with 8 bases in the middle. The CDR3 length is 13 residues. The germline V gene has CDR1 LNHDA and CDR2 SQIVND (reference sequence).

The V and J genes are TRBV9 and TRBJ1-2, with 7 bases matching TRBD1. The CDR3 contains 13 residues. The trim removed 3 bases at V and 6 bases at J, leaving 5 bases unmatched. CDR1 is SGDLS and CDR2 is YYNGEE in the germline V gene. The CDR3 coding sequence is TGTGCCAGCAGCGGCACAGGGGACCATGGCTACACCTTC. Residues: CASSGTGDHGYTF.

The chain carries TRBV4-2 and TRBJ2-7; TRBD1 aligns across 7 bases. This CDR3 spans 18 amino acids. CDR1 is LGHNA and CDR2 is YNFKEQ in the germline V gene. V was clipped by 1 base and J by 1 base; unmatched bases: 13. In DNA, the CDR3 is TGTGCCAGCAGCCAAGGAAGACCACAGGGGTTGGGGTCCTACGAGCAGTACTTC. This translates into CASSQGRPQGLGSYEQYF.